The 5 T cell receptor beta chains reported below all come from one sample, sequenced in a study of cytomegalovirus exposure and HLA in healthy donors. The PCR contained 60 Vbeta and 13 Jbeta primers. This table comes from immunoSEQ multiplex PCR, and its TCRdb copy is limited to in-frame clones, with some not included. The data show about 240,000 clones, about 80% seen once. Sequencing was performed on PBMCs. These receptors were collected from a woman in her fifties or sixties in good health and CMV-seropositive.

The CDR3 DNA follows: TGTGCCAGTAGTATCCCGGGGGGTTACATGAACACTGAAGCTTTCTTT. Translation gives CASSIPGGYMNTEAFF. The J gene is TRBJ1-1, the V gene TRBV19; D possibly corresponds to TRBD1 (5 bases). V gave up 3 bases and J gave up 0 bases, with 14 bases separating them. Per the germline V gene, CDR1 is LNHDA and CDR2 is SQIVND (reference sequence). The CDR3 runs to 16 residues.

The CDR3 is CASSWGTGGNGELFF. The CDR3 region has the DNA TGTGCCAGCAGCTGGGGGACAGGGGGGAACGGGGAGCTGTTTTTT. J is TRBJ2-2 and V is TRBV5-6; TRBD1 agrees at 11 bases. With 3 bases clipped from V and 7 bases from J, the junction kept 5 bases outside the gene matches. The CDR3 totals 15 residues. The germline V gene encodes CDR1 SGHDT and CDR2 YYEEEE.

This chain joins TRBV11-2 and TRBJ2-1; D unresolved. V lost 4 bases, J lost 6 bases, and 4 bases lay in between. Germline assignment: CDR1 SGHAT and CDR2 FQNNGV. The CDR3 consists of 11 residues. This chain's CDR3 is CASSSFNEQFF. DNA for the CDR3: TGTGCCAGCAGCTCGTTCAATGAGCAGTTCTTC. Together with reference TRBV11-2 and TRBJ2-1, the CDR3 gives the full variable domain: EAGVAQSPRYKIIEKRQSVAFWCNPISGHATLYWYQQILGQGPKLLIQFQNNGVVDDSQLPKDRFSAERLKGVDSTLKIQPAKLEDSAVYLCASSSFNEQFFGPGTRLTVL.

The chain recombines TRBV5-1 with TRBJ2-2; D gene uncertain. Deletions cut 0 bases from V and 0 bases from J, with 6 bases between. Germline loops: CDR1 SGHRS, CDR2 YFSETQ. The CDR3 consists of 15 residues. CDR3 amino acids: CASSLAGPNTGELFF. DNA for the CDR3: TGCGCCAGCAGCTTGGCGGGTCCGAACACCGGGGAGCTGTTTTTT.

This chain links TRBV7-3 with TRBJ2-2, with 8 bases matching TRBD1. V lost 1 base, J lost 4 bases, and 11 bases stayed unmatched. Germline CDR1 and CDR2: SGHTA and FQGTGA. The CDR3 totals 18 residues. The CDR3 reads CASSLIRRQGALTGELFF. The CDR3 DNA follows: TGTGCCAGCAGCTTAATACGTCGGCAGGGGGCCCTCACCGGGGAGCTGTTTTTT.